This is a list of T cell receptor beta chains from one sample in a study of cytomegalovirus exposure and HLA in healthy donors. Profiled with immunoSEQ multiplex PCR; TCRdb holds only in-frame clones, not every one. Among some 200,000 clones listed, around four fifths were seen once. Material for sequencing was PBMCs. Every receptor here comes from a woman younger than 30 in good health and CMV-seronegative. Each CDR3 is given with its conserved first and last residue. Part of the rows lack a size; the others show once, few, many or a class for expanded clones.

V gene	clone size	J gene	CDR3 protein
TRBV6-1	.	TRBJ2-7	CASRGGTGLSEQYF
TRBV27	once	TRBJ1-1	CASTKYRGFDTEAFF
TRBV7-9	.	TRBJ2-3	CSSSPRDTDTQYF
TRBV5-1	.	TRBJ1-1	CASSLGSDGSPNTEAFF
TRBV19	.	TRBJ2-5	CASSPLAGGLETQYF
TRBV19	.	TRBJ2-5	CASSNPRGEETQYF
TRBV18	.	TRBJ1-1	CASSSATENTEAFF
TRBV2	.	TRBJ1-4	CASSWDRGREKLFF
TRBV21-1	.	TRBJ2-5	CASSANHGLAGGPKETQYF
TRBV5-1	.	TRBJ2-3	CASTLSGEASDTQYF
TRBV30	.	TRBJ2-3	CAWSRLAADTQYF
TRBV9	.	TRBJ1-1	CASSVQGVGTEAFF
TRBV7-9	.	TRBJ2-2	CASSLASMNSSFTGELFF
TRBV10-3	.	TRBJ2-1	CAISVGLAGINEQFF
TRBV11-1	.	TRBJ2-5	CASSDNLAARGTQYF
TRBV21-1	.	TRBJ1-5	CASIPLLQGALPQHF
TRBV19	.	TRBJ1-1	CASRTTGGATEAFF
TRBV13	.	TRBJ2-5	CASSLGLGSGAQYF
TRBV25-1	few	.	CASRGLAGTYEQYF
TRBV2	.	TRBJ2-7	CASSTQTGIEQYF
TRBV7-9	.	TRBJ2-3	CASSPTPEDTQYF
TRBV7-9	.	TRBJ1-2	CASSQEDRGGYGYTF
TRBV4-2	.	TRBJ1-3	CASSQERSSGNTIYF
TRBV2	few	TRBJ1-1	CASTEVGAVNTEAFF
TRBV7-2	.	TRBJ1-1	CASSFRADTEAFF
TRBV7-3	.	TRBJ2-2	CASSPNPGLGQELFF
TRBV10-3	.	TRBJ2-1	CAMGTSGKPYNEQFF
TRBV29-1	.	TRBJ2-1	CSVGVYYNEQFF
TRBV29-1	.	TRBJ2-2	CSVTTGAGELFF
TRBV11-1	.	TRBJ1-1	CASSARGGTEAFF
TRBV5-1	.	TRBJ2-2	CASTLTTANTGELFF
TRBV7-9	.	TRBJ1-2	CSSRPGQGVLFYGYTF
TRBV15	.	.	CATSGTGTYEQYF
TRBV5-1	.	TRBJ1-3	CASSSVADSGNTIYF
TRBV27	.	TRBJ2-7	CASGSQTRGPYEQYF
TRBV27	.	TRBJ2-7	CASSVWGGTYEQYF
TRBV5-5	few	TRBJ2-6	CASSRQGSGANVLTF
TRBV4-1	.	TRBJ2-7	CASSQERGGLAGVSSYEQYF
TRBV7-9	.	TRBJ2-7	CASSPVLGAYEQYF
TRBV5-1	.	TRBJ2-3	CASSPTGTHGDTQYF
TRBV7-3	.	TRBJ1-2	CASSLQGTGDYGYTF
TRBV29-1	.	TRBJ2-3	CSVDWREGPDTQYF
TRBV27	.	TRBJ2-5	CASALSRARETQYF
TRBV5-1	.	TRBJ2-3	CASSLVQGATDAQYF
TRBV5-1	.	TRBJ2-1	CASSLGDRANEQFF
TRBV5-4	.	TRBJ2-6	CASSPTVRDREAGANVLTF